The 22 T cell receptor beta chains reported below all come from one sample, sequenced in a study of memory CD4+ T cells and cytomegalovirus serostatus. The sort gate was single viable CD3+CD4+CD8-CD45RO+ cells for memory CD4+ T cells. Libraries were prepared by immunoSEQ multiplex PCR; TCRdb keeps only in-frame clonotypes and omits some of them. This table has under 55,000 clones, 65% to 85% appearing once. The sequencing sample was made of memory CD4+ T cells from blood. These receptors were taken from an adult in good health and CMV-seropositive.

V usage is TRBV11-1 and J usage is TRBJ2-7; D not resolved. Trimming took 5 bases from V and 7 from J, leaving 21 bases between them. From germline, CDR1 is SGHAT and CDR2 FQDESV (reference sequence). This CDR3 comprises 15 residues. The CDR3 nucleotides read TGTGCCAGCAGCCGCGTGGAGTCAATCGGAGAAGAGCAGTACTTC. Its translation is CASSRVESIGEEQYF.

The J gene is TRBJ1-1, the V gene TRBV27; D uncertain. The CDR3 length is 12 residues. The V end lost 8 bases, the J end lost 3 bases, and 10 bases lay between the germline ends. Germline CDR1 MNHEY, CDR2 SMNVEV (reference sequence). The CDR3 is CASAGVYTEAFF. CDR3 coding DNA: TGTGCCAGCGCCGGGGTGTACACTGAAGCTTTCTTT.

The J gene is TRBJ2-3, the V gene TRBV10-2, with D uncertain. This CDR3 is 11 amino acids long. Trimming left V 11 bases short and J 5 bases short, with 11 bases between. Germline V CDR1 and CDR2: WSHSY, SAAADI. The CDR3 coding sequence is TGCGCCTGCGGTCCGGGAGATACGCAGTATTTT. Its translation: CACGPGDTQYF.

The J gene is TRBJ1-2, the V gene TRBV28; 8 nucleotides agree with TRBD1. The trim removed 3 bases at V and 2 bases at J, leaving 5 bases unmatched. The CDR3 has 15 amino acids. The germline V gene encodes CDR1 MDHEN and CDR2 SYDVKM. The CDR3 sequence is CASSLGTGSNYGYTF. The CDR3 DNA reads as TGTGCCAGCAGTTTGGGGACAGGCTCGAACTATGGCTACACCTTC.

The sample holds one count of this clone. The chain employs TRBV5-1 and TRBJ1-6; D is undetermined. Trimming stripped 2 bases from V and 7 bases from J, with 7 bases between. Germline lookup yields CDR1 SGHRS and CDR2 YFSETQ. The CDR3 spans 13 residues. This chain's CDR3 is CASSFRRNSPLHF. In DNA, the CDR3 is TGCGCCAGCAGCTTTAGGCGCAATTCACCCCTCCACTTT.

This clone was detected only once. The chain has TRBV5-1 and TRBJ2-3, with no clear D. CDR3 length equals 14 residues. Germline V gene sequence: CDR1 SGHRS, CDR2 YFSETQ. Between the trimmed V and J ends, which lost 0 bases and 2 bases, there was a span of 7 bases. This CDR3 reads CASSLGQTTDTQYF. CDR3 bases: TGCGCCAGCAGCTTGGGGCAGACCACAGATACGCAGTATTTT. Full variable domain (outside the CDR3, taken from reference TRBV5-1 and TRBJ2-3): KAGVTQTPRYLIKTRGQQVTLSCSPISGHRSVSWYQQTPGQGLQFLFEYFSETQRNKGNFPGRFSGRQFSNSRSEMNVSTLELGDSALYLCASSLGQTTDTQYFGPGTRLTVL.

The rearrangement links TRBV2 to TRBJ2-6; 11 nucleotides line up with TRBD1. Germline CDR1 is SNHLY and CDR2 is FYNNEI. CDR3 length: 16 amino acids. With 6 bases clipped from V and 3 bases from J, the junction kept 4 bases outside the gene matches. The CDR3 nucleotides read TGTGCCAGCAGGGACAGGGGGCGGGTTGGGGCCAACGTCCTGACTTTC. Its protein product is CASRDRGRVGANVLTF. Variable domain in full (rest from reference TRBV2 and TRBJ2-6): EPEVTQTPSHQVTQMGQEVILRCVPISNHLYFYWYRQILGQKVEFLVSFYNNEISEKSEIFDDQFSVERPDGSNFTLKIRSTKLEDSAMYFCASRDRGRVGANVLTFGAGSRLTVL.

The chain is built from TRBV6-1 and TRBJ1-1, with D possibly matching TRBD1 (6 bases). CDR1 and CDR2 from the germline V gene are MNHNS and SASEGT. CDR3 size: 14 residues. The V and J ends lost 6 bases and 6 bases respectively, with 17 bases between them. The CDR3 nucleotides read TGTGCCAGCAGAGACCGGGGGCCGATCTCTGAAGCTTTCTTT. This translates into CASRDRGPISEAFF.

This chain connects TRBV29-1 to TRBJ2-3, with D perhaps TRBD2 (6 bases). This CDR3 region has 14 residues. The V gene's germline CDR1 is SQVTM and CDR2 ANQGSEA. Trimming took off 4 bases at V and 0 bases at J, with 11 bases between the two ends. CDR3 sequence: CSVVWGLSTDTQYF. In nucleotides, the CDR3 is TGCAGCGTTGTGTGGGGACTTAGCACAGATACGCAGTATTTT.

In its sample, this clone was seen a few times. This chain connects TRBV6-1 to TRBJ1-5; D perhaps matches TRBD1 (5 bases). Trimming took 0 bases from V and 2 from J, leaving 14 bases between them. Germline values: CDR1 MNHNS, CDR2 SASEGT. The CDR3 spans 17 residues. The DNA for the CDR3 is TGTGCCAGCAGTGAAGCGTTTGGCAGGGTTGGCAATCAGCCCCAGCATTTT. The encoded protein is CASSEAFGRVGNQPQHF.

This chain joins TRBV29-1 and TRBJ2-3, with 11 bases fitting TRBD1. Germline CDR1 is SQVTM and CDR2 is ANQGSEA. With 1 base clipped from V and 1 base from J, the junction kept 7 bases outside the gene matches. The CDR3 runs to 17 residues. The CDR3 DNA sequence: TGCAGCGTTGAAGGTCGGGGGACAGGGGGTCGCACAGATACGCAGTATTTT. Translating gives CSVEGRGTGGRTDTQYF.

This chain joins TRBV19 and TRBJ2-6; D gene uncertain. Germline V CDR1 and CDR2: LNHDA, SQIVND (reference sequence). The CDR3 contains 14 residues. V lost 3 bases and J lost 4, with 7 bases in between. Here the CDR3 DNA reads TGTGCCAGTAGTATTCTACAGGGGGCCAACGTCCTGACTTTC. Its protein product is CASSILQGANVLTF.

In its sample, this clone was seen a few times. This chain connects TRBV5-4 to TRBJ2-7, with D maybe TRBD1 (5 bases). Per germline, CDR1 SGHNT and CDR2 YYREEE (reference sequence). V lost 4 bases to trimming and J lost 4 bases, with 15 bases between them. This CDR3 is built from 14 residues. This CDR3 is CASSPRQGYYEQYF. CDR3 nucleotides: TGTGCCAGCAGCCCCCGCCAGGGCTATTACGAGCAGTACTTC.

The CDR3 sequence is CASSLGGMAGNTIYF. The CDR3 DNA sequence: TGTGCCAGCAGCTTGGGCGGTATGGCTGGAAACACCATATATTTT. The chain has TRBV7-6 and TRBJ1-3, with no clear D. The CDR3 consists of 15 residues. Germline-derived CDR1 and CDR2 are SGHVS and FNYEAQ. Deletions cut 3 bases from V and 2 bases from J, with 11 bases between.

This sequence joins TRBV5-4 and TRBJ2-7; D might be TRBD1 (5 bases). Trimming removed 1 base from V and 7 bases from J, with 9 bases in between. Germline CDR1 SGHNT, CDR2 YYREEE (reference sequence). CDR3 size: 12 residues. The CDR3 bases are TGTGCCAGCAGCTTGCCGAAGGGGGAGCAGTACTTC. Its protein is CASSLPKGEQYF.

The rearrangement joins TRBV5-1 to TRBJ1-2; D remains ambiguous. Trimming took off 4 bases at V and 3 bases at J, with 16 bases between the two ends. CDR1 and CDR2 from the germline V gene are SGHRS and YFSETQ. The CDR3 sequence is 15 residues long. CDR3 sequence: CASSPGRADHYGYTF. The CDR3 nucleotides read TGCGCCAGCAGCCCCGGACGGGCGGATCACTATGGCTACACCTTC. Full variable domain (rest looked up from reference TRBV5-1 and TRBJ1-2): KAGVTQTPRYLIKTRGQQVTLSCSPISGHRSVSWYQQTPGQGLQFLFEYFSETQRNKGNFPGRFSGRQFSNSRSEMNVSTLELGDSALYLCASSPGRADHYGYTFGSGTRLTVV.

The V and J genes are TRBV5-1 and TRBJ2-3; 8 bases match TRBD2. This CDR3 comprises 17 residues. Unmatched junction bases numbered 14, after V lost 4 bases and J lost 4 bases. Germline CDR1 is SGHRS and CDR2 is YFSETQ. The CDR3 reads CASSAGTRDWGADTQYF. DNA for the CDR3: TGCGCCAGCAGCGCCGGGACTAGGGATTGGGGGGCAGATACGCAGTATTTT.

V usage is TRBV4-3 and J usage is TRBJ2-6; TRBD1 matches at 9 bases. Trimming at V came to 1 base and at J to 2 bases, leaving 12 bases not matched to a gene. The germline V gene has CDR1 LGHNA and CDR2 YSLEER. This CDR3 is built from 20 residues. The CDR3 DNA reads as TGCGCCAGCAGCCAAGTTTTGGTCGGACAGGGGCTAACTGGGGCCAACGTCCTGACTTTC. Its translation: CASSQVLVGQGLTGANVLTF.

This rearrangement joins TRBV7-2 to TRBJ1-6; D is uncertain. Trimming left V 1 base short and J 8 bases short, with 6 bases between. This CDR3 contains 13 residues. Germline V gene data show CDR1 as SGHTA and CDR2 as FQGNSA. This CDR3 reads CASSLVMYSPLHF. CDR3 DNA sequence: TGTGCCAGCAGCTTAGTGATGTATTCACCCCTCCACTTT.

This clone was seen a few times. CDR3 loop: CASSNKGAGLRVYGYTF. The CDR3, as DNA: TGCGCCAGCAGCAACAAAGGGGCAGGGCTCCGTGTCTATGGCTACACCTTC. This chain joins TRBV5-1 and TRBJ1-2, with TRBD1 as a possible D gene (5 bases). Germline CDR1 and CDR2: SGHRS and YFSETQ. The CDR3 is 17 residues long. Trimming stripped 4 bases from V and 4 bases from J, with 23 bases between.

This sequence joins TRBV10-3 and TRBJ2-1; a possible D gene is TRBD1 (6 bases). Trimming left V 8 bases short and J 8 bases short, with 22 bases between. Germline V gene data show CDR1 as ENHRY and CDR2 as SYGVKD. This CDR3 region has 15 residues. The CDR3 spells CAIGGLVYGGYEQFF. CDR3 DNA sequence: TGTGCCATCGGGGGCCTTGTATATGGGGGCTATGAGCAGTTCTTC.

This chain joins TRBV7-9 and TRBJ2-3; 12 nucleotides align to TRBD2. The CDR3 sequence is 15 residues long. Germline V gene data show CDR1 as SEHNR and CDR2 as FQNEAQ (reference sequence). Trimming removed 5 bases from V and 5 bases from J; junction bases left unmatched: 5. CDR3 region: CASSLTSGSGDTQYF. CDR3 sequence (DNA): TGTGCCAGCAGCCTGACTAGCGGGAGTGGAGATACGCAGTATTTT.